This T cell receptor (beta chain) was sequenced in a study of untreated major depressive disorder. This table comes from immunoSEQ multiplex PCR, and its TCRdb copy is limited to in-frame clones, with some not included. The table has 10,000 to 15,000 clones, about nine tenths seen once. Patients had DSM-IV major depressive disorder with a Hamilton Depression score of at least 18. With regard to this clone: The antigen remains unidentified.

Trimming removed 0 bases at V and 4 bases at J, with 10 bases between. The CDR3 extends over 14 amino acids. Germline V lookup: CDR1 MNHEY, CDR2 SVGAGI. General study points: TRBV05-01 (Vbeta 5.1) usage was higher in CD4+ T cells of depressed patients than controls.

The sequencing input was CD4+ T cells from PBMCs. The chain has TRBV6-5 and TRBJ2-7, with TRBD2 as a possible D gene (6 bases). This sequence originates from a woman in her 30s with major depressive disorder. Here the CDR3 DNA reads TGTGCCAGCAGTTACTCCAGGACTATATACGAGCAGTACTTC. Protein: CASSYSRTIYEQYF.